This T cell receptor beta chain was identified in a study of OX40 agonist ivuxolimab in advanced cancers. Study-level findings and limits: More expanded clones were found, on average, in CD8+ than in CD4+ T cells.

The repertoire was sequenced with immunoSEQ multiplex PCR; TCRdb's copy has only in-frame clones and lacks some. The sample consists of 100,000 or so clones, approximately 90% of them appearing once. From germline, CDR1 is SGHKS and CDR2 YYEKEE (reference sequence). CDR3 length equals 17 residues. V shed 4 bases and J shed 0 bases, with 17 bases lying between them. Comment on this clone: Antigen unknown.

The sequenced sample was CD4+ or CD8+ T cells sorted from blood, obtained in a trial of the OX40 agonist ivuxolimab. The chain couples TRBV5-5 to TRBJ1-5; no firm D call. This receptor was taken from an adult with an advanced solid tumor such as melanoma, head and neck, liver or kidney cancer. CDR3 in DNA: TGTGCCAGCAGCCCTCGGGAACGGCCCAATAGCAATCAGCCCCAGCATTTT. Its translation: CASSPRERPNSNQPQHF.